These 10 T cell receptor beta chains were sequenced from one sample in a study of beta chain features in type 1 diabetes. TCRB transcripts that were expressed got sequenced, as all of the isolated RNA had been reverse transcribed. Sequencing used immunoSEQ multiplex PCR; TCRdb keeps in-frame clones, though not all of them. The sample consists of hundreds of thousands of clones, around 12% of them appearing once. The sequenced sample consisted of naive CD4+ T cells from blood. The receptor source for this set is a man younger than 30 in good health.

In DNA, the CDR3 is TGTGCCAGCAGTCAATTCAGGGGGTATGGCTACACCTTC. Protein sequence: CASSQFRGYGYTF. The J gene is TRBJ1-2, the V gene TRBV2, with 7 positions matching TRBD1. Germline loops: CDR1 SNHLY, CDR2 FYNNEI. Trimming at V came to 5 bases and at J to 5 bases, leaving 5 bases not matched to a gene. This CDR3 has 13 amino acids.

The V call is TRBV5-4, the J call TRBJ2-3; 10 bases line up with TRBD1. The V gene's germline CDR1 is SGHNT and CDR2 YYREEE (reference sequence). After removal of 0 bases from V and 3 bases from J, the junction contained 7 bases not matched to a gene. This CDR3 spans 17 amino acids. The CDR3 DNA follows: TGTGCCAGCAGCTTGGGTGGACAGGGGGTAGGAACAGATACGCAGTATTTT. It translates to CASSLGGQGVGTDTQYF.

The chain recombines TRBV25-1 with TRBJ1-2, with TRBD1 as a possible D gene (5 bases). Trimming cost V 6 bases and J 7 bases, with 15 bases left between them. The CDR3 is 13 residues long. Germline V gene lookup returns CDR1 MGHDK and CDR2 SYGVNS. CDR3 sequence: CASSAQTERGYTF. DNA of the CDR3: TGTGCCAGCAGCGCTCAGACAGAACGTGGCTACACCTTC.

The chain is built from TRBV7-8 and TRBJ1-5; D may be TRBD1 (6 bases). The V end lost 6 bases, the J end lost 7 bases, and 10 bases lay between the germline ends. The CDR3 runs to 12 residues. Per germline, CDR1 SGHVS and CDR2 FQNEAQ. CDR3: CASRSGGQPQHF. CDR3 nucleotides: TGTGCCAGCAGGAGTGGGGGCCAGCCCCAGCATTTT.

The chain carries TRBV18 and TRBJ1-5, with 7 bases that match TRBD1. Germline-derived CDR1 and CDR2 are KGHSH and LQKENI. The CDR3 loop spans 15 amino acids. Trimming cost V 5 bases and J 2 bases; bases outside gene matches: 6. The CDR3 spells CASSVTGQGNQPQHF. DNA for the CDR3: TGTGCCAGCTCAGTGACAGGGCAAGGCAATCAGCCCCAGCATTTT.

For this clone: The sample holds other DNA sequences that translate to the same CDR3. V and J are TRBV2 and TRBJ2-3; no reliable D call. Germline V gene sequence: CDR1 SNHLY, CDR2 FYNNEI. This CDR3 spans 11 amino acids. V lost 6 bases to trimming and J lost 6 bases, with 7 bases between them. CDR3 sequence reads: CASRRRDTQYF. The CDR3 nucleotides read TGTGCCAGCAGACGCCGGGATACGCAGTATTTT.

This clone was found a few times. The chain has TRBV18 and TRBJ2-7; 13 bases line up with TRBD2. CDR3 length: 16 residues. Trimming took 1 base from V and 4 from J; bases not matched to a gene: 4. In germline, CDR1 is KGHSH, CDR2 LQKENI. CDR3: CASSPQRLAGGYEQYF. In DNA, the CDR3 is TGTGCCAGCTCACCACAGCGACTAGCGGGGGGTTACGAGCAGTACTTC.

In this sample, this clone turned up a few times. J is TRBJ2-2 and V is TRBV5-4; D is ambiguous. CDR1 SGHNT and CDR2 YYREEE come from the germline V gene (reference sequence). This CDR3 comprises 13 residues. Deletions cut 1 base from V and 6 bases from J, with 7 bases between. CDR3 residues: CASSLPPPGELFF. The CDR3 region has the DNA TGTGCCAGCAGCTTGCCCCCTCCCGGGGAGCTGTTTTTT.

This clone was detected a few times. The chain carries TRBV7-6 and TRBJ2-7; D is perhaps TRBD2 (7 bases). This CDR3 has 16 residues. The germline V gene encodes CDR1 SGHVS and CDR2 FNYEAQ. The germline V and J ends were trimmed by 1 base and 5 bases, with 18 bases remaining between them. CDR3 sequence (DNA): TGTGCCAGCAGCTTAGATTTGGAGGGGGGGCCCCACGAGCAGTACTTC. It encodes CASSLDLEGGPHEQYF. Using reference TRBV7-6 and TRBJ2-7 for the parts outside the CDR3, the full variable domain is GAGVSQSPRYKVTKRGQDVALRCDPISGHVSLYWYRQALGQGPEFLTYFNYEAQQDKSGLPNDRFSAERPEGSISTLTIQRTEQRDSAMYRCASSLDLEGGPHEQYFGPGTRLTVT.

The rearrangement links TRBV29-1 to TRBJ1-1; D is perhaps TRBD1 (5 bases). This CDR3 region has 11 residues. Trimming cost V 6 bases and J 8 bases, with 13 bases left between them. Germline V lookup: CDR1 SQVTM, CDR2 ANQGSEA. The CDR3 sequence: CSVAQAREAFF. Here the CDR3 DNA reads TGCAGCGTCGCACAGGCAAGAGAAGCTTTCTTT.